This T cell receptor (beta chain) originates from a study of blood T cells in healthy people across ages. Overall study results and limits: Higher diversity, along with more naive CD4+ cells, distinguished long-lived donors from aged donors.

CDR1 and CDR2 (germline): SQVTM, ANQGSEA. The CDR3 has 17 amino acids. J lost 8 bases, V lost 1 base, and 11 bases had no gene match. As regards this clonotype: Antigen specificity is unknown.

In terms of origin and age, donors were healthy Caucasian individuals from Russia aged 6 to 90. Using a J-beta primer mix together with a sample-barcoded 5' primer, a second PCR was run for about 6 to 12 cycles. TCRdb re-analysed the 5' RACE reads in MiXCR, keeping a single row per CDR3 protein. The sample consists of over 600,000 distinct CDR3 sequences, roughly 20% of them appearing once. The sample was blood. The chain links TRBV29-1 to TRBJ2-4; 13 bases map to TRBD2. The source of this sequence is a man in his 70s in good health. The CDR3 spells CSVEGGTSGRATDIQYF. In nucleotides, the CDR3 is TGCAGCGTTGAAGGGGGAACTAGCGGGAGGGCCACAGACATTCAGTACTTC.